Listed below are T cell receptor beta chains from one sample, sequenced in a study of human T cells and chemical hapten exposure. TCRdb re-called the 5' RACE reads through MiXCR, storing one row per CDR3 protein. Among 80,000 or so distinct CDR3 sequences, less than 20% were seen once, and the ten largest hold almost 7%. The receptors derive from a female donor in good health. The CDR3 runs from the conserved cysteine through the conserved F or W. A D gene is named only where the DNA matches it firmly. Clone size is shown for a subset of rows, as once, few, many or a class of expanded clone.

V	size	J	length	D	DNA	CDR3
TRBV20-1	few	TRBJ1-4	15	.	TGCAGTGCTAGAGATTTCGACAGGTTTAATGAAAAACTGTTTTTT	CSARDFDRFNEKLFF
TRBV7-2	.	TRBJ1-5	16	.	TGTGCCAGCAGCTTAGAGGTAGGGGCGAGCAATCAGCCCCAGCATTTT	CASSLEVGASNQPQHF
TRBV28	.	TRBJ2-1	16	.	TGTGCCAGCTGGCCCTGGAAGACAGGGAGGCACAATGAGCAGTTCTTC	CASWPWKTGRHNEQFF
TRBV9	.	TRBJ2-3	12	.	TGTGCCAGCAGCGTAGCGATGGATACGCAGTATTTT	CASSVAMDTQYF
TRBV19	once	TRBJ1-2	15	.	TGTGCCAGTACTCCCTACAGGGTTCAAAACTATGGCTACACCTTC	CASTPYRVQNYGYTF
TRBV20-1	few	TRBJ2-1	16	.	TGCAGTGCTAGGCCCGGGGGGCCGATGTCCTACAATGAGCAGTTCTTC	CSARPGGPMSYNEQFF
TRBV7-2	few	TRBJ2-3	15	.	TGTGCCAGCAGCCTGTTTGAGGGGGGCCCAGATACGCAGTATTTT	CASSLFEGGPDTQYF
TRBV7-2	.	TRBJ1-6	16	.	TGTGCCAGCAGCTTAGCGACGGGGTCGATAAATTCACCCCTCCACTTT	CASSLATGSINSPLHF
TRBV6-5	few	TRBJ2-7	15	TRBD2	TGTGCCAGCAGTAAGACTAGCGGGGGCCCTGGGGAGCAGTACTTC	CASSKTSGGPGEQYF
TRBV5-1	.	TRBJ1-1	14	.	TGCGCCAGCAGCTTGGACAGAGGGAACACTGAAGCTTTCTTT	CASSLDRGNTEAFF
TRBV2	medium-sized	TRBJ1-1	15	.	TGTGCCAGCAGTTTGACAAGCGCCTCGAACACTGAAGCTTTCTTT	CASSLTSASNTEAFF
TRBV7-9	.	TRBJ1-2	14	TRBD1	TGTGCCAGCAGCCTCCGGGACAGGTCGGATGGCTACACCTTC	CASSLRDRSDGYTF
TRBV6-2/TRBV6-3	.	TRBJ2-7	11	TRBD2	TGTGCCAGCAGTGTAGCGGGGCAGCAGTACTTC	CASSVAGQQYF
TRBV3-1	.	TRBJ2-3	16	TRBD2	TGTGCCAGCAGCCCACTAGCGGGAGTAAGCACAGATACGCAGTATTTT	CASSPLAGVSTDTQYF
TRBV3-1	few	TRBJ2-3	16	.	TGTGCCAGCAGCCTGGGAGGCCCCGCTAGCACAGATACGCAGTATTTT	CASSLGGPASTDTQYF
TRBV7-2	.	TRBJ1-5	14	TRBD1	TGTGCCTCAAAACCGGGACAGAGTAATCAGCCCCAGCATTTT	CASKPGQSNQPQHF
TRBV27	once	TRBJ2-7	15	.	TGTGCCAGCAGTTTATCACAGGAAAAGAACTACGAGCAGTACTTC	CASSLSQEKNYEQYF
TRBV2	many	TRBJ1-6	14	.	TGTGCCAGCAGTGAAGCTGGGGATAATTCACCCCTCCACTTT	CASSEAGDNSPLHF
TRBV20-1	few	TRBJ2-1	14	TRBD1	TGCAGTTCTCCCACCCGGGACAGGGTCAATGAGCAGTTCTTC	CSSPTRDRVNEQFF
TRBV20-1	.	TRBJ2-4	14	.	TGCAGTGCTAGAGATCCGCAGGGTAGGAACATTCAGTACTTC	CSARDPQGRNIQYF
TRBV7-9	.	TRBJ2-7	12	.	TGTGCCAGCAGCCAAGGCCCCTACGAGCAGTACTTC	CASSQGPYEQYF
TRBV14	many	TRBJ1-1	15	.	TGTGCCAGCAGCCCGATCACGCCGGGTAACACTGAAGCTTTCTTT	CASSPITPGNTEAFF
TRBV27	few	TRBJ1-6	17	TRBD1	TGTGCCAGCAGTCCGCGGACAGGAGGAGGCTATAATTCACCCCTCCACTTT	CASSPRTGGGYNSPLHF
TRBV20-1	few	TRBJ1-6	14	TRBD1	TGCAGTGCTAGAGAATCACAGGGGCAATCAACCCTCCACTTT	CSARESQGQSTLHF
TRBV5-6	few	TRBJ2-5	13	.	TGTGCCAGCAGCCTGCGGAATGGGGAGACCCAGTACTTC	CASSLRNGETQYF